A selection of T cell receptor beta chains follows, all from one sample in a study of OX40 agonist ivuxolimab in advanced cancers. Sequencing was performed with immunoSEQ multiplex PCR; in TCRdb, only in-frame clones are kept and a portion is missing. The sample contains 55,000 to 70,000 clones, 75% to 90% of which appear only once. Sequencing used CD4+ or CD8+ T cells sorted from blood, obtained in a trial of the OX40 agonist ivuxolimab. The receptor set was obtained from an adult with an advanced solid tumor such as melanoma, head and neck, liver or kidney cancer. The CDR3 runs from the conserved cysteine through the conserved F or W. A D gene is named only where the DNA matches it firmly.

j_call,d_call,v_call,cdr3_nt,cdr3_aa
TRBJ2-7,-,TRBV7-3,TGTGCCAGCAGCTTGGAGGGACAAGTTCAGTACTTC,CASSLEGQVQYF
TRBJ2-3,TRBD2,TRBV7-6,TGTGCCAGCAGCTTAGCTTCCCCGGGACTAGCGGGGGGCGCAAATACGCAGTATTTT,CASSLASPGLAGGANTQYF
TRBJ1-1,-,TRBV5-5,TGTGCCAGCAGCTTTCCCAGGGTCCCTGAAGCTTTCTTT,CASSFPRVPEAFF
TRBJ2-1,-,TRBV18,TGTGCCAGCTCACTTGTCGAGACAGGGCGGCCCGGGGGGATTCAGAGGCAGTTCTTC,CASSLVETGRPGGIQRQFF
TRBJ2-5,-,TRBV6-6,TGTGCCAGCAGCTTGGGGTTTTCGGAGACCCAGTACTTC,CASSLGFSETQYF
TRBJ1-1,TRBD1,TRBV5-4,TGTGCCAGCAGCCGCGTGCAGGGGGCAGTCACTGAAGCTTTCTTT,CASSRVQGAVTEAFF
TRBJ2-1,-,TRBV23-1,TGCGCCAGCAGTCAATCTTGGCAGGGAGTAATCAATGAGCAGTTCTTC,CASSQSWQGVINEQFF
TRBJ1-2,-,TRBV7-9,TGTGCCAGCAGCTTAGCGGCGCCTGTCGATGGCTACACCTTC,CASSLAAPVDGYTF
TRBJ2-7,-,TRBV27,TGTGCCAGCAGACCGAAGGGGGGTGGGGGTGGGTCCTACGAGCAGTACTTC,CASRPKGGGGGSYEQYF
TRBJ2-5,TRBD1,TRBV5-4,TGTGCCAGCAGACGATCCGGGACAGGGTATTTTGCGGAGACCCAGTACTTC,CASRRSGTGYFAETQYF